This note documents a single TCR beta chain sequence. Its target is unknown. One end of the junction does not line up with germline, which may come from a read error. The data derive from a study of long-term antiretroviral therapy in people with HIV. Study results and caveats: Clonal expansions arising prior to ART prevailed in the repertoire at every time point.

Treated in the United States were all of the participants with HIV. Samples were assayed with immunoSEQ v3.0 at survey level. The method was immunoSEQ multiplex PCR; TCRdb's version includes in-frame clones alone and lacks a portion of them. The table records around 38,000 clones, over 90% of them present only once. The CDR3 runs to 13 residues. Germline lookup yields CDR1 SSHAT and CDR2 FNYEAQ (reference sequence). This specimen consisted of unsorted PBMCs, obtained roughly 9.4 years after starting antiretroviral therapy. This sequence joins TRBV7-7 and TRBJ2-5; 7 nucleotides align to TRBD1. The source is a man aged 25 to 40 with HIV. The CDR3 region has the DNA TGTGCTAGCAGCTCCAGGGGGATGGAGACCCAGTACTTC. Residues: CASSSRGMETQYF.